The count of the clone carrying this TCR beta chain is one. The data were produced by immunoSEQ multiplex PCR, yet TCRdb's version contains in-frame clones alone and is incomplete. This repertoire shows 50,000 to 70,000 clones, over 75% found once; its top ten account for roughly 5.7%. The data derive from a study of T cell changes during pregnancy in multiple sclerosis. Per the germline V gene, CDR1 is MNHNY and CDR2 is SVGAGI (reference sequence). The ends were cut back, 2 bases at V and 7 bases at J, with 6 bases in the middle. The CDR3 extends over 12 amino acids. This sequence originates from a female donor with multiple sclerosis, enrolled in a pregnancy study. Sequenced material: CD8+ T cells from peripheral blood mononuclear cells, taken before pregnancy. The genes are TRBV6-6 and TRBJ2-1; no definite D call. CDR3: CASSYPRNEQFF. CDR3 bases: TGTGCCAGCAGTTACCCGCGGAATGAGCAGTTCTTC.